This T cell receptor (beta chain) is drawn from a study of siplizumab effects on memory and regulatory T cells. Whole-study results and caveats: The drug siplizumab significantly decreased the alloreactive sequences that could be traced to unstimulated CD4+ memory cells.

Libraries were prepared by immunoSEQ multiplex PCR; TCRdb keeps only in-frame clonotypes and omits some of them. The sample has 100,000 or so clones, approximately 94% seen once. Comments on this clone: Antigen unknown.

CDR1 is LNHDA, CDR2 SQIVND, per germline (reference sequence). The ends lost 4 bases at V and 5 bases at J; junction bases unmatched: 4. This CDR3 is 16 amino acids long. The rearrangement links TRBV19 to TRBJ2-2, with 13 bases lining up with TRBD2. The source material was CD4+ T cells sorted from blood. This TCR derives from a human donor in good health. The CDR3 loop is CASSNGLAGATGELFF. The CDR3 nucleotides are TGTGCCAGTAGTAACGGACTAGCGGGGGCAACCGGGGAGCTGTTTTTT.